This T cell receptor (beta chain) came from a study of Ad26.COV2.S vaccination and SARS-CoV-2 variants. Study overall: Participant was drawn from the COV1001 Ad26.COV2.S trial arm.

The CDR3 sequence is 15 residues long. The ends lost 2 bases at V and 8 bases at J; junction bases unmatched: 4. Germline V lookup: CDR1 MDHEN, CDR2 SYDVKM. This sample's treatment: some 20 received Ad26.COV2.S at low or high dose, single or two shots; about 5 received placebo; per-sample allocation not given. Sampling occurred on day 63 after the first vaccine or placebo injection. In Boston, the donor was an adult between 18-55 years of age. Expression of Wuhan-strain SARS-CoV-2 spike came from the Ad26 vector that formed the vaccine. Sequencing was performed with immunoSEQ multiplex PCR; in TCRdb, only in-frame clones are kept and a portion is missing. The data contain 380,000 or so clones, less than 90% of them singletons.

The sequenced sample was peripheral blood, obtained in a trial of Ad26.COV2.S vaccine versus placebo. The receptor was isolated from a person aged 18-65 years who received the Ad26.COV2.S COVID-19 vaccine or a placebo. V is TRBV28 and J is TRBJ1-6; 9 bases are a match to TRBD1. The CDR3 loop reads CASSLHRTGDSPLHF. CDR3 bases: TGTGCCAGCAGTTTACACCGGACAGGGGATTCACCCCTCCACTTT. Complete variable domain (other parts from reference TRBV28 and TRBJ1-6): DVKVTQSSRYLVKRTGEKVFLECVQDMDHENMFWYRQDPGLGLRLIYFSYDVKMKEKGDIPEGYSVSREKKERFSLILESASTNQTSMYLCASSLHRTGDSPLHFGNGTRLTVT.